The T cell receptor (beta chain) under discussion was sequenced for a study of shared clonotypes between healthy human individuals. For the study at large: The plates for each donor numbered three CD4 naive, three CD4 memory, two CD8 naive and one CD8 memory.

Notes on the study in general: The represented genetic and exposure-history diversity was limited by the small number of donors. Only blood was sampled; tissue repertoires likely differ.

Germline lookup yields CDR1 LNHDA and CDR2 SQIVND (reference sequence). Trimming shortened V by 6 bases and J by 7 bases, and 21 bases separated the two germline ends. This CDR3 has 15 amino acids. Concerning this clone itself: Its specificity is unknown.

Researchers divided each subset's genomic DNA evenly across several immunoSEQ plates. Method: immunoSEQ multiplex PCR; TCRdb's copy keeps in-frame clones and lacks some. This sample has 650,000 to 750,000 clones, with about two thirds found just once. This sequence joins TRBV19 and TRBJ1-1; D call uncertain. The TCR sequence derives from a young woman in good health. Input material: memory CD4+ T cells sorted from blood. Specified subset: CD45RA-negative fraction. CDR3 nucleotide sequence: TGTGCCAGTAGACTGACACTTGTTCGTCCGATTGAAGCTTTCTTT. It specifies CASRLTLVRPIEAFF.